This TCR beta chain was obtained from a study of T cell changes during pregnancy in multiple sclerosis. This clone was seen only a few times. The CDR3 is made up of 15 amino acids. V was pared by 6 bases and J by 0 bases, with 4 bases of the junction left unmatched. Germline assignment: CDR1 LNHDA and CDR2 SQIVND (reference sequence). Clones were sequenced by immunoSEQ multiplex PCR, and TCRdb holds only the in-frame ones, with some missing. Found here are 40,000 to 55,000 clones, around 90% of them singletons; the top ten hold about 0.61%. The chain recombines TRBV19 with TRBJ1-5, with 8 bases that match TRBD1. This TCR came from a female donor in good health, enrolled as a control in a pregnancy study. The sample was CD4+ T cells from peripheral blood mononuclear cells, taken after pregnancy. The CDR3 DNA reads TGTGCCAGTAGACAAGACAGGGGTAGCAATCAGCCCCAGCATTTT. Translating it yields CASRQDRGSNQPQHF.